Listed below are T cell receptor beta chains from one sample, sequenced in a study of blood T cells in healthy people across ages. TCRdb ran MiXCR on the 5' RACE reads and lists one entry per CDR3 protein. The sample includes 1 million or so distinct CDR3 sequences, about 25% of them seen just once. The same specimen was also included in a second study, on T cells of mothers and their children.

The material sequenced was blood. The receptors derive from a girl under 10 years old in good health. Each CDR3 is given with its conserved first and last residue. Fields, in order: V gene, D gene, J gene, clone size, CDR3 protein, CDR3 DNA. The D gene is left open where the match is weak. Only some rows state a clone size, as once, few, many or a class for expanded clones.

v_gene: TRBV20-1
d_gene: .
j_gene: TRBJ2-5
abundance: .
CDR3aa: CSAYERGGAQETQYF
CDR3nt: TGCAGTGCTTACGAGCGAGGGGGGGCTCAAGAGACCCAGTACTTC

v_gene: TRBV29-1
d_gene: .
j_gene: TRBJ1-1
abundance: .
CDR3aa: CSVRKVTNSEAFF
CDR3nt: TGCAGCGTTAGAAAGGTCACGAACTCTGAAGCTTTCTTT

v_gene: TRBV6-6
d_gene: TRBD1
j_gene: TRBJ1-2
abundance: .
CDR3aa: CASKIPDRGHGYTF
CDR3nt: TGTGCCAGCAAAATCCCGGACAGGGGGCACGGCTACACCTTC

v_gene: TRBV20-1
d_gene: .
j_gene: TRBJ2-5
abundance: .
CDR3aa: CSARNDRVLQETQYF
CDR3nt: TGCAGTGCTAGAAATGACAGAGTACTCCAAGAGACCCAGTACTTC

v_gene: TRBV12-3/TRBV12-4
d_gene: TRBD2
j_gene: TRBJ2-7
abundance: .
CDR3aa: CASSPYSGRAYEQYF
CDR3nt: TGTGCCAGCAGCCCCTATAGCGGGAGGGCCTACGAGCAGTACTTC

v_gene: TRBV7-9
d_gene: .
j_gene: TRBJ1-1
abundance: few
CDR3aa: CASSLDGLGAFF
CDR3nt: TGTGCCAGCAGCTTAGATGGGTTAGGAGCTTTCTTT

v_gene: TRBV7-3
d_gene: .
j_gene: TRBJ2-2
abundance: .
CDR3aa: CASSLLPQGGLWTGELFF
CDR3nt: TGTGCCAGCAGCTTACTCCCCCAGGGGGGCCTTTGGACCGGGGAGCTGTTTTTT

v_gene: TRBV5-5
d_gene: .
j_gene: TRBJ1-2
abundance: .
CDR3aa: CASSPVVHGYTF
CDR3nt: TGTGCCAGCAGCCCCGTAGTACATGGCTACACCTTC

v_gene: TRBV29-1
d_gene: TRBD2
j_gene: TRBJ2-1
abundance: .
CDR3aa: CSVTSGGAGEQFF
CDR3nt: TGCAGCGTGACTAGCGGGGGGGCCGGGGAGCAGTTCTTC

v_gene: TRBV2
d_gene: TRBD1
j_gene: TRBJ1-1
abundance: .
CDR3aa: CASYNPGGWNTEAFF
CDR3nt: TGTGCCAGCTATAACCCAGGGGGATGGAACACTGAAGCTTTCTTT

v_gene: TRBV7-9
d_gene: .
j_gene: TRBJ2-7
abundance: .
CDR3aa: CASSPPFSAYEQYF
CDR3nt: TGTGCCAGCAGCCCTCCGTTTTCGGCCTACGAGCAGTACTTC

v_gene: TRBV3-1
d_gene: TRBD2
j_gene: TRBJ2-1
abundance: few
CDR3aa: CASTPGGGLAGVDEQFF
CDR3nt: TGTGCCAGCACCCCAGGGGGGGGACTAGCGGGAGTGGATGAGCAGTTCTTC

v_gene: TRBV29-1
d_gene: .
j_gene: TRBJ1-1
abundance: .
CDR3aa: CSLRYRERTEAFF
CDR3nt: TGCAGCCTACGCTACAGGGAGCGCACTGAAGCTTTCTTT

v_gene: TRBV6-2/TRBV6-3
d_gene: .
j_gene: TRBJ2-4
abundance: few
CDR3aa: CASNLGVAKNIQYF
CDR3nt: TGTGCCAGCAACCTAGGGGTGGCCAAAAACATTCAGTACTTC

v_gene: TRBV12-5
d_gene: TRBD2
j_gene: TRBJ2-7
abundance: .
CDR3aa: CASAPRGRDEQYF
CDR3nt: TGTGCTAGTGCCCCGCGGGGGAGGGACGAGCAGTACTTC

v_gene: TRBV29-1
d_gene: .
j_gene: TRBJ1-1
abundance: few
CDR3aa: CSVFPLEAFF
CDR3nt: TGCAGCGTTTTTCCCCTTGAAGCTTTCTTT

v_gene: TRBV9
d_gene: .
j_gene: TRBJ2-2
abundance: few
CDR3aa: CASSAKGEWNTGELFF
CDR3nt: TGTGCCAGCAGCGCGAAAGGGGAATGGAACACCGGGGAGCTGTTTTTT

v_gene: TRBV29-1
d_gene: .
j_gene: TRBJ1-2
abundance: .
CDR3aa: CSDLYGYTF
CDR3nt: TGCAGCGACTTATATGGCTACACCTTC

v_gene: TRBV28
d_gene: .
j_gene: TRBJ2-3
abundance: .
CDR3aa: CASSLYLDTQYF
CDR3nt: TGTGCCAGCAGTTTATATTTAGATACGCAGTATTTT

v_gene: TRBV7-9
d_gene: TRBD2
j_gene: TRBJ2-7
abundance: .
CDR3aa: CAISAGLADEQYF
CDR3nt: TGTGCCATCAGCGCGGGACTAGCTGACGAGCAGTACTTC

v_gene: TRBV11-2
d_gene: .
j_gene: TRBJ1-5
abundance: few
CDR3aa: CASSLAAGGNQPQHF
CDR3nt: TGTGCCAGCAGCTTGGCTGCCGGGGGCAATCAGCCCCAGCATTTT